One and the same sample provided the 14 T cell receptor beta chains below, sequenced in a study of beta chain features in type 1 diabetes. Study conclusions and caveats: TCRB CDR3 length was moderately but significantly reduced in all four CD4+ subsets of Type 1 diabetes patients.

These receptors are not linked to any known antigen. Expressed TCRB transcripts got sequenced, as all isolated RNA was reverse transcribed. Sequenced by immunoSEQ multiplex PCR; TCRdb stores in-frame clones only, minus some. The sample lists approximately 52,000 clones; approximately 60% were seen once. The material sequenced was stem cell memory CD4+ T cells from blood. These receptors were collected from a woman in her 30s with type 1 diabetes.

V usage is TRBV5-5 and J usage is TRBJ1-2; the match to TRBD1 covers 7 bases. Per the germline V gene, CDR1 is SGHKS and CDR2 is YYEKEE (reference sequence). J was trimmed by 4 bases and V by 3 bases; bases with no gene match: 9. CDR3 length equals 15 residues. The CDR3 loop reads CASSSQTGFGYGYTF. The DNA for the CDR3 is TGTGCCAGCAGCTCACAGACAGGGTTCGGCTATGGCTACACCTTC.

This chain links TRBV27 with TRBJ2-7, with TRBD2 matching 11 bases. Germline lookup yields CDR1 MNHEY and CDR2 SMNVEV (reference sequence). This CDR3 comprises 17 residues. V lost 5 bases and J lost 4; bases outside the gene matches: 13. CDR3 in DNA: TGTGCCAGCAGTCGGACGAGTCGGGCTAGCGGGAGGTACGAGCAGTACTTC. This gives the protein CASSRTSRASGRYEQYF.

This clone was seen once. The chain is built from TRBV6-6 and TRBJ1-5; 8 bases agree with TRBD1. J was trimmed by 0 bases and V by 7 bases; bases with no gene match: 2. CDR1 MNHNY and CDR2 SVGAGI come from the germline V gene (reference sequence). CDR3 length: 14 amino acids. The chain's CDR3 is CASNDRGSNQPQHF. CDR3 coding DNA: TGTGCCAGCAATGACAGGGGTAGCAATCAGCCCCAGCATTTT.

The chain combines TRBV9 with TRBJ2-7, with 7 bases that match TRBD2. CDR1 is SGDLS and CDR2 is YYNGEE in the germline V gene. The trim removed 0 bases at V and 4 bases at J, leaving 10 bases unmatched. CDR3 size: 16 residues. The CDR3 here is CASSVAPDASGYEQYF. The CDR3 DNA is TGTGCCAGCAGCGTAGCTCCCGACGCTAGCGGATACGAGCAGTACTTC.

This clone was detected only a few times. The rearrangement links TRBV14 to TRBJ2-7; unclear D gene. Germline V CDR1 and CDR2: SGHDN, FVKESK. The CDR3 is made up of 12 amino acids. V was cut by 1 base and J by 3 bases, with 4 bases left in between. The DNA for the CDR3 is TGTGCCAGCAGCCAAGGCGGCTACGAGCAGTACTTC. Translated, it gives CASSQGGYEQYF.

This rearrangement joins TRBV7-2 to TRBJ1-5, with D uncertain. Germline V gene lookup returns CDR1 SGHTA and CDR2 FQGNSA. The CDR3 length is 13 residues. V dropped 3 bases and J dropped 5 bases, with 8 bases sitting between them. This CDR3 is CASSFAGDQPQHF. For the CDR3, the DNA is TGTGCCAGCAGCTTCGCCGGGGATCAGCCCCAGCATTTT.

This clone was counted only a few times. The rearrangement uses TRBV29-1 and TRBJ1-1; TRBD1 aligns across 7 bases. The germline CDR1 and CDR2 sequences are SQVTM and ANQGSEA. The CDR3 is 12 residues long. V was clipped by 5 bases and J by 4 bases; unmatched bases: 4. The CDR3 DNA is TGCAGCGTTACCCCAGGGGGCACTGAAGCTTTCTTT. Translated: CSVTPGGTEAFF.

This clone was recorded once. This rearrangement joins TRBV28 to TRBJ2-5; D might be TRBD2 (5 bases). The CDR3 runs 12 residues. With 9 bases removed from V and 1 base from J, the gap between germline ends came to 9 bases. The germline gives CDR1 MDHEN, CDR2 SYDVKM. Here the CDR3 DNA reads TGTGCCAGTGGAGGACCCCAAGAGACCCAGTACTTC. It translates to CASGGPQETQYF.

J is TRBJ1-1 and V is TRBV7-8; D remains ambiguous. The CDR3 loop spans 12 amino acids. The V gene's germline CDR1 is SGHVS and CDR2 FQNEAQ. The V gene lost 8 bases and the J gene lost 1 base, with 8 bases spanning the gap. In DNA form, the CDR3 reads TGTGCCAGCTTCGGGAGGAACACTGAAGCTTTCTTT. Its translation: CASFGRNTEAFF.

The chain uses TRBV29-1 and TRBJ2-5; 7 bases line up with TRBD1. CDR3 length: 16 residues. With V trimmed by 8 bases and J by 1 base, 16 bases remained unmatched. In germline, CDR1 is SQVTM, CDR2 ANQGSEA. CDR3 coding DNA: TGCAGCTACCTGTCGACAGGGACCCTGGTCCAAGAGACCCAGTACTTC. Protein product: CSYLSTGTLVQETQYF.

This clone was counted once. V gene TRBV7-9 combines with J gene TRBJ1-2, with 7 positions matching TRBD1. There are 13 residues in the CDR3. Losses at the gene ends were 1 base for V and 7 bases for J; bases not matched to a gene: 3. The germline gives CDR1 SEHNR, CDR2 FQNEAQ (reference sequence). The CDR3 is CASSLEGAGGYTF. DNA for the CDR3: TGTGCCAGCAGCTTAGAGGGGGCAGGTGGCTACACCTTC.

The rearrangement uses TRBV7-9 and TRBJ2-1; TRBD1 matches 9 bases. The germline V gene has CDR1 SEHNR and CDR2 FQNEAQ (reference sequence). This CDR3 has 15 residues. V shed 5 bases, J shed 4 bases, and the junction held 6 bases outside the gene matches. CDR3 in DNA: TGTGCCAGCAGCGTGGGACAGGGAAAATACAATGAGCAGTTCTTC. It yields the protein CASSVGQGKYNEQFF. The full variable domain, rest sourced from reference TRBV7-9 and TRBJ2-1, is DTGVSQNPRHKITKRGQNVTFRCDPISEHNRLYWYRQTLGQGPEFLTYFQNEAQLEKSRLLSDRFSAERPKGSFSTLEIQRTEQGDSAMYLCASSVGQGKYNEQFFGPGTRLTVL.

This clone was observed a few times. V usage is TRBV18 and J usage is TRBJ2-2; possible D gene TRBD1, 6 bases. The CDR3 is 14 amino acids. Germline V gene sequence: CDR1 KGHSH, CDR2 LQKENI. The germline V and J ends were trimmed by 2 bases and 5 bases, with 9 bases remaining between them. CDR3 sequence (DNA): TGTGCCAGCTCACCAGGGACAACAACCGGGGAGCTGTTTTTT. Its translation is CASSPGTTTGELFF.

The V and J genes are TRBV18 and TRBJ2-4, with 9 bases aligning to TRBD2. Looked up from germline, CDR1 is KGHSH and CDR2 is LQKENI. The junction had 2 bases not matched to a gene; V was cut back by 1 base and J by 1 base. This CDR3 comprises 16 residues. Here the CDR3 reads CASSPLAGVAKNIQYF. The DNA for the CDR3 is TGTGCCAGCTCACCACTAGCGGGAGTGGCCAAAAACATTCAGTACTTC.